A single sample is the source of the 32 T cell receptor beta chains below, sequenced in a study of T cells after yellow fever vaccination. Each CDR3 protein is one row after TCRdb ran MiXCR on the 5' RACE reads. Here the sample spans around 600,000 distinct CDR3 sequences, roughly an eighth being singletons. The specimen comprised PBMCs, sampled on the day of the yellow fever booster vaccination. The origin of the receptors is a young man who received the YFV17D yellow fever vaccine.

The J gene is TRBJ2-1, the V gene TRBV5-3, with TRBD2 identical over 9 bases. TRBV5-3 is sorted into the ORF group, with uncertain function. The CDR3 spans 15 residues. The ends lost 0 bases at V and 10 bases at J; junction bases unmatched: 8. The CDR3 is CARSLELAGNQEQFF. The CDR3 region has the DNA TGTGCCAGAAGCTTGGAACTAGCGGGCAATCAGGAGCAGTTCTTC.

This clonotype was seen at least ten times. The chain combines TRBV4-3 with TRBJ2-1; D not resolved. The CDR3 loop spans 15 amino acids. Germline-derived CDR1 and CDR2 are LGHNA and YSLEER. V was pared by 4 bases and J by 1 base, with 11 bases between. Here the CDR3 DNA reads TGCGCCAGCAGCCGGGGTGGAAGGTCCTACAATGAGCAGTTCTTC. It specifies CASSRGGRSYNEQFF.

V gene TRBV20-1 combines with J gene TRBJ1-1; D is possibly TRBD1 (6 bases). Looked up from germline, CDR1 is DFQATT and CDR2 is SNEGSKA (reference sequence). V shed 3 bases and J shed 6 bases, with 17 bases lying between them. The length of the CDR3 is 14 residues. DNA of the CDR3: TGCAGTGCTAGCCGGGGGCCGCCCGGGTCTGAAGCTTTCTTT. Amino acid sequence: CSASRGPPGSEAFF.

This clonotype was observed a few times. The chain combines TRBV5-1 with TRBJ2-7; TRBD1 aligns across 12 bases. From germline, CDR1 is SGHRS and CDR2 YFSETQ. The CDR3 length is 16 residues. Germline trimming cut 3 bases from V and 3 bases from J; bases unmatched to any gene: 7. CDR3 sequence: CASSYGTGGFHYEQYF. The CDR3 nucleotides read TGCGCCAGCAGCTACGGGACAGGGGGCTTTCACTACGAGCAGTACTTC.

In this sample, this clonotype turned up a few times. CDR3 sequence: CASSSHRRRRAYNEQFF. CDR3 DNA: TGTGCCAGCAGCTCCCATAGGCGGAGGCGGGCCTACAATGAGCAGTTCTTC. V usage is TRBV7-9 and J usage is TRBJ2-1, with D perhaps TRBD2 (5 bases). Trimming took off 4 bases at V and 2 bases at J, with 18 bases between the two ends. The CDR3 contains 17 residues. Germline CDR1 is SEHNR and CDR2 is FQNEAQ (reference sequence). Filled out from reference TRBV7-9 and TRBJ2-1, the complete variable domain reads DTGVSQNPRHKITKRGQNVTFRCDPISEHNRLYWYRQTLGQGPEFLTYFQNEAQLEKSRLLSDRFSAERPKGSFSTLEIQRTEQGDSAMYLCASSSHRRRRAYNEQFFGPGTRLTVL.

The J gene is TRBJ2-3, the V gene TRBV7-2, with D tentatively TRBD2 (5 bases). The CDR3 length is 15 residues. With 3 bases removed from V and 0 bases from J, the gap between germline ends came to 10 bases. The germline V gene encodes CDR1 SGHTA and CDR2 FQGNSA. This CDR3 reads CASSLGRSSTDTQYF. DNA of the CDR3: TGTGCCAGCAGCTTGGGGAGATCTAGCACAGATACGCAGTATTTT.

This clonotype has ten or more counts. This rearrangement joins TRBV10-3 to TRBJ2-3; D unresolved. Germline assignment: CDR1 ENHRY and CDR2 SYGVKD. CDR3 length equals 11 residues. Trimming shortened V by 8 bases and J by 3 bases, and 6 bases separated the two germline ends. The CDR3 spells CAILRTDTQYF. The CDR3 DNA reads TGTGCCATCCTACGGACAGATACGCAGTATTTT.

The rearrangement uses TRBV5-1 and TRBJ2-7, with 11 bases matching TRBD2. The germline CDR1 and CDR2 sequences are SGHRS and YFSETQ. V shed 4 bases and J 4 bases; nucleotides not matched to a gene: 10. The CDR3 has 16 amino acids. The DNA of the CDR3 is TGCGCCAGCAGCCACTCACTGACTAGCGGGACTTACGAGCAGTACTTC. It is translated as CASSHSLTSGTYEQYF.

The table lists this clonotype with many counts. The chain is built from TRBV5-1 and TRBJ1-2; D uncertain. The CDR3 loop spans 12 amino acids. CDR1 is SGHRS and CDR2 is YFSETQ in the germline V gene. V dropped 7 bases and J dropped 4 bases, with 11 bases sitting between them. The CDR3 region is CASQDTIYGYTF. The CDR3 region has the DNA TGCGCCAGCCAAGACACCATCTATGGCTACACCTTC.

This sequence joins TRBV6-2 or TRBV6-3 and TRBJ2-7; D possibly corresponds to TRBD2 (5 bases). The length of the CDR3 is 14 residues. The V end was cut by 6 bases, the J end by 6 bases, with 18 bases between. Germline CDR1 reads MNHEY; CDR2 reads SVGEGT. CDR3 bases: TGTGCCAGCAGACCGAGGGCCTCAGGAGTCGAGCAGTACTTC. Translating gives CASRPRASGVEQYF.

The chain uses TRBV9 and TRBJ2-7, with TRBD1 matching 9 bases. CDR1 and CDR2 (germline): SGDLS, YYNGEE. The ends lost 3 bases at V and 5 bases at J; junction bases unmatched: 6. The CDR3 is 14 amino acids. CDR3 nucleotide sequence: TGTGCCAGCAGCGAAGGGACAGGGAATAACGAGCAGTACTTC. Protein: CASSEGTGNNEQYF.

The rearrangement links TRBV5-1 to TRBJ2-3; 12 bases align to TRBD1. The CDR3 length is 15 residues. Trimming at V came to 0 bases and at J to 7 bases, leaving 3 bases not matched to a gene. Germline CDR1 reads SGHRS; CDR2 reads YFSETQ. The CDR3 is CASSLEGQGANTQYF. CDR3 nucleotide sequence: TGCGCCAGCAGCTTGGAGGGACAGGGGGCTAATACGCAGTATTTT.

The chain recombines TRBV20-1 with TRBJ1-2; 7 bases map to TRBD1. CDR3 size: 12 residues. The junction had 8 bases not matched to a gene; V was cut back by 5 bases and J by 8 bases. CDR1 is DFQATT and CDR2 is SNEGSKA in the germline V gene (reference sequence). The CDR3 region is CSALRQGGGYTF. In nucleotides, the CDR3 is TGCAGTGCTCTCCGACAGGGTGGCGGCTACACCTTC.

In its sample, this clonotype was seen a few times. The genes are TRBV20-1 and TRBJ2-1, with D tentatively TRBD1 or TRBD2 (5 bases each). V was trimmed by 5 bases and J by 7 bases, leaving 21 bases between them. This CDR3 comprises 15 residues. The germline V gene has CDR1 DFQATT and CDR2 SNEGSKA (reference sequence). The CDR3 bases are TGCAGTGCTGAAGGGTCCGGGACCCTGAAAAATGAGCAGTTCTTC. It encodes CSAEGSGTLKNEQFF.

The chain couples TRBV12-3 or TRBV12-4 to TRBJ2-1, with 7 positions matching TRBD2. V shed 8 bases and J 2 bases; nucleotides not matched to a gene: 9. The CDR3 sequence is 15 residues long. In DNA, the CDR3 is TGTGCCAGCCGACACTCTAGCGGAACCTACAATGAGCAGTTCTTC. Its protein is CASRHSSGTYNEQFF.

The V gene is TRBV12-3 or TRBV12-4, the J gene TRBJ2-3, with 10 nucleotides matching TRBD2. J lost 4 bases, V lost 6 bases, and 7 bases had no gene match. This CDR3 has 15 residues. The DNA of the CDR3 is TGTGCCAGCAGGGCTAGCGGGAGCGGGCCAGATACGCAGTATTTT. It encodes CASRASGSGPDTQYF.

This chain uses TRBV12-3 or TRBV12-4 with TRBJ2-3, with 8 nucleotides matching TRBD2. V shed 5 bases and J 0 bases; nucleotides not matched to a gene: 16. The CDR3 is 19 residues long. The DNA of the CDR3 is TGTGCCAGCAGTCCGCCGGGAGGGGGGCTTCGGACTAGCACAGATACGCAGTATTTT. It encodes CASSPPGGGLRTSTDTQYF.

This clonotype was recorded many times. The rearrangement links TRBV12-3 or TRBV12-4 to TRBJ2-1, with a weak D call TRBD2 (6 bases). V lost 7 bases and J lost 2, with 15 bases in between. This CDR3 spans 15 amino acids. For the CDR3, the DNA is TGTGCCAGCACCCTTAGCGGTCTTACCTACAATGAGCAGTTCTTC. Its translation is CASTLSGLTYNEQFF.

This clonotype was observed a handful of times. The V gene is TRBV6-1, the J gene TRBJ1-3, with D perhaps matching TRBD1 (5 bases). Trimming stripped 6 bases from V and 0 bases from J, with 12 bases between. Germline CDR1 and CDR2: MNHNS and SASEGT. This CDR3 is built from 15 residues. The CDR3 DNA reads TGTGCCAGCAGCCCTAACAGGAACTCTGGAAACACCATATATTTT. Residues: CASSPNRNSGNTIYF.

The gene calls are TRBV7-9 and TRBJ2-1, with TRBD2 identical over 7 bases. Germline assignment: CDR1 SEHNR and CDR2 FQNEAQ (reference sequence). The CDR3 is made up of 12 amino acids. Trimming removed 9 bases from V and 8 bases from J; junction bases left unmatched: 7. CDR3: CASYSGSDEQFF. The CDR3 DNA reads as TGTGCCAGTTATAGCGGGTCAGATGAGCAGTTCTTC.

This clonotype was observed at least ten times. The chain combines TRBV30 with TRBJ2-2; D is possibly TRBD2 (5 bases). V lost 6 bases and J lost 1, with 15 bases in between. Germline lookup yields CDR1 GTSNPN and CDR2 SVGIG (reference sequence). The length of the CDR3 is 15 residues. The CDR3 region is CACPREGRNTGELFF. DNA for the CDR3: TGTGCCTGCCCTCGGGAAGGGAGGAACACCGGGGAGCTGTTTTTT.

There are a few counts of this clonotype. The rearrangement uses TRBV6-2 or TRBV6-3 and TRBJ1-5; no firm D call. Trimming removed 3 bases from V and 5 bases from J, with 5 bases in between. CDR1 and CDR2 (germline): MNHEY, SVGEGT. The CDR3 totals 12 residues. In DNA, the CDR3 is TGTGCCAGCAGTTATATGGATCAGCCCCAGCATTTT. It is translated as CASSYMDQPQHF.

A few counts support this clonotype. V usage is TRBV7-2 and J usage is TRBJ2-7, with TRBD1 matching over 7 bases. Germline V CDR1 and CDR2: SGHTA, FQGNSA. CDR3 length equals 15 residues. After removal of 5 bases from V and 3 bases from J, the junction contained 10 bases not matched to a gene. The CDR3 sequence: CASSPISGTDYEQYF. As DNA, the CDR3 is TGTGCCAGCAGCCCGATATCCGGGACAGACTACGAGCAGTACTTC.

This clonotype was picked up a small number of times. The gene calls are TRBV12-5 and TRBJ1-4, with D possibly being TRBD1 (5 bases). Germline V gene data show CDR1 as LGHNT and CDR2 as FRNRAP. V shed 7 bases and J shed 7 bases, with 25 bases lying between them. The CDR3 is 17 amino acids. In DNA form, the CDR3 reads TGTGCTAGTGTGGGGCAGAGTGTCGACAACTCAGGTGAAAAACTGTTTTTT. Amino acid sequence: CASVGQSVDNSGEKLFF. Variable domain in full (rest from reference TRBV12-5 and TRBJ1-4): DARVTQTPRHKVTEMGQEVTMRCQPILGHNTVFWYRQTMMQGLELLAYFRNRAPLDDSGMPKDRFSAEMPDATLATLKIQPSEPRDSAVYFCASVGQSVDNSGEKLFFGSGTQLSVL.

V usage is TRBV11-2 and J usage is TRBJ2-5, with 12 bases that match TRBD2. The CDR3 runs to 19 residues. V shed 5 bases and J 7 bases; nucleotides not matched to a gene: 20. Germline assignment: CDR1 SGHAT and CDR2 FQNNGV. Written as DNA, the CDR3 is TGTGCCAGCAGCACACCTAGCGGGAGGGTTCCCTACGACAGTGGGACCCAGTACTTC. This gives the protein CASSTPSGRVPYDSGTQYF. Combining the CDR3 with reference TRBV11-2 and TRBJ2-5 gives the whole variable domain EAGVAQSPRYKIIEKRQSVAFWCNPISGHATLYWYQQILGQGPKLLIQFQNNGVVDDSQLPKDRFSAERLKGVDSTLKIQPAKLEDSAVYLCASSTPSGRVPYDSGTQYFGPGTRLLVL.

This chain uses TRBV29-1 with TRBJ2-7; TRBD2 is a possible D gene (6 bases). Germline V CDR1 and CDR2: SQVTM, ANQGSEA. CDR3 length equals 13 residues. Deletions cut 7 bases from V and 0 bases from J, with 13 bases between. The CDR3 sequence: CSGRDPDSYEQYF. The CDR3 DNA is TGCAGCGGGCGGGACCCTGACTCCTACGAGCAGTACTTC.

This clonotype was seen ten or more times. The V gene is TRBV20-1, the J gene TRBJ2-5; TRBD1 matches 8 bases. The CDR3 sequence is 14 residues long. The V gene's germline CDR1 is DFQATT and CDR2 SNEGSKA (reference sequence). The V and J ends lost 5 bases and 1 base, in that order; junction bases with no gene match: 6. The CDR3 sequence: CSAEGGTGQETQYF. In DNA form, the CDR3 reads TGCAGTGCTGAGGGCGGGACAGGCCAAGAGACCCAGTACTTC.

Concerning this clonotype itself: A single base separates this from a much larger clone, so it may be a read error. V and J are TRBV20-1 and TRBJ2-6, with D hard to call. The V gene's germline CDR1 is DFQATT and CDR2 SNEGSKA (reference sequence). Trimming shortened V by 2 bases and J by 2 bases, and 4 bases separated the two germline ends. CDR3 length: 13 residues. The CDR3 nucleotides read TGCAGTGCTAGATTCCCTGGGGCCAACGTCCTGACTTTC. This gives the protein CSARFPGANVLTF.

This clonotype was detected only a few times. The rearrangement uses TRBV19 and TRBJ2-1; TRBD2 matches 7 bases. Germline V gene sequence: CDR1 LNHDA, CDR2 SQIVND (reference sequence). This CDR3 has 13 residues. V gave up 6 bases and J gave up 5 bases; unmatched junction bases: 4. CDR3 coding DNA: TGTGCCAGTAGCGGGAGGTTCGACAATGAGCAGTTCTTC. This gives the protein CASSGRFDNEQFF.

This clonotype showed up just a few times. The genes are TRBV9 and TRBJ2-3; a weak D match, TRBD1 (6 bases). This CDR3 has 14 amino acids. Trimming took 6 bases from V and 4 from J, leaving 15 bases between them. CDR1 and CDR2 (germline): SGDLS, YYNGEE. This CDR3 is CASTPGAGPDTQYF. The CDR3 DNA follows: TGTGCCAGCACCCCAGGGGCTGGTCCAGATACGCAGTATTTT. Complete variable domain (other parts from reference TRBV9 and TRBJ2-3): DSGVTQTPKHLITATGQRVTLRCSPRSGDLSVYWYQQSLDQGLQFLIQYYNGEERAKGNILERFSAQQFPDLHSELNLSSLELGDSALYFCASTPGAGPDTQYFGPGTRLTVL.

In its sample, this clonotype was seen a few times. CDR3 sequence reads: CSANHYTEAFF. The CDR3 region has the DNA TGCAGTGCCAACCATTACACTGAAGCTTTCTTT. The V call is TRBV20-1, the J call TRBJ1-1, with unresolved D. The germline V gene encodes CDR1 DFQATT and CDR2 SNEGSKA (reference sequence). There are 11 residues in the CDR3. V lost 6 bases, J lost 3 bases, and 8 bases lay in between.

V usage is TRBV5-6 and J usage is TRBJ2-5; D unresolved. The CDR3 is 14 residues long. V gave up 4 bases and J gave up 5 bases, with 15 bases separating them. CDR1 is SGHDT and CDR2 is YYEEEE in the germline V gene. CDR3 residues: CASSGVVGAETQYF. In DNA form, the CDR3 reads TGTGCCAGCAGCGGCGTGGTAGGTGCGGAGACCCAGTACTTC.